Shown below are 9 T cell receptor beta chains from a single sample sequenced in a study of human T cells and chemical hapten exposure. Time point of the sample: patch test 1, 2 weeks after DPC sensitization. Treatment noted: therapeutic diphenylcyclopropenone sensitization with weekly scalp DPC. TCRdb used MiXCR to reprocess the RACE reads, holding one entry per CDR3 protein. Among approximately 71,000 distinct CDR3 sequences listed, 9.8% were seen once. The sample in question was whole blood, obtained in connection with sensitization to the hapten diphenylcyclopropenone (DPC). The source of these receptors is a woman in her thirties or forties with alopecia areata. Some clones in this sample may be carry-over from other donors' samples.

This clonotype was detected only a few times. The chain combines TRBV20-1 with TRBJ2-5, with 13 bases identical to TRBD2. The J segment lost 5 bases and the V segment lost 5 bases, leaving 5 bases of the junction unmatched. Germline CDR1 DFQATT, CDR2 SNEGSKA (reference sequence). CDR3 length equals 14 residues. Here the CDR3 reads CSARTSGGEETQYF. The CDR3 DNA reads as TGCAGTGCTCGTACTAGCGGGGGGGAGGAGACCCAGTACTTC.

This clonotype appeared many times. The chain uses TRBV11-2 and TRBJ2-2; TRBD1 agrees at 11 bases. The CDR3 spans 15 residues. Germline trimming cut 7 bases from V and 9 bases from J; bases unmatched to any gene: 10. Germline CDR1 reads SGHAT; CDR2 reads FQNNGV. The CDR3 DNA sequence: TGTGCCAGCAACCTACGGGACAGGGGGACCCGGGAGCTGTTTTTT. It is translated as CASNLRDRGTRELFF.

The chain links TRBV6-5 to TRBJ2-2; either TRBD1 or TRBD2 may fit D (5 bases each). V was pared by 0 bases and J by 6 bases, with 14 bases between. CDR1 and CDR2 (germline): MNHEY, SVGAGI. CDR3 length: 16 residues. CDR3 DNA: TGTGCCAGCAGTTACTCGGGACCGGGGCGGGCCGGGGAGCTGTTTTTT. Translated, it gives CASSYSGPGRAGELFF.

This clonotype was counted ten times or more. This chain connects TRBV3-1 to TRBJ2-1; no clear D. V gave up 3 bases and J gave up 8 bases, with 5 bases separating them. CDR1 is LGHDT and CDR2 is YNNKEL in the germline V gene (reference sequence). CDR3 length: 11 amino acids. The CDR3 sequence is CASSHWDEQFF. The CDR3 bases are TGTGCCAGCAGCCATTGGGATGAGCAGTTCTTC.

This clonotype was found many times. This rearrangement joins TRBV6-2 or TRBV6-3 to TRBJ1-5; D unclear. The CDR3 sequence is 13 residues long. The germline V gene encodes CDR1 MNHEY and CDR2 SVGEGT. Trimming pared 2 bases from V and 4 bases from J, leaving 6 bases between. The CDR3 bases are TGTGCCAGCAGTTACAATTATAATCAGCCCCAGCATTTT. As protein: CASSYNYNQPQHF.

The table lists this clonotype with a few counts. The chain recombines TRBV29-1 with TRBJ2-7; 9 bases line up with TRBD1. Germline V gene data show CDR1 as SQVTM and CDR2 as ANQGSEA. J was trimmed by 6 bases and V by 0 bases; bases with no gene match: 12. CDR3 length equals 16 residues. CDR3 bases: TGCAGCGTTGAAGAGGTAAACAGGGGGCTTCGGCGCGAGCAGTACTTC. It encodes CSVEEVNRGLRREQYF.

This clonotype was counted ten times or more. The rearrangement joins TRBV5-1 to TRBJ2-5; TRBD2 matches at 9 bases. Germline V gene sequence: CDR1 SGHRS, CDR2 YFSETQ. After removal of 3 bases from V and 4 bases from J, the junction contained 10 bases not matched to a gene. The CDR3 covers 16 residues. CDR3: CASSSGRAGGGETQYF. The CDR3 DNA follows: TGCGCCAGCAGCTCGGGACGAGCGGGGGGAGGAGAGACCCAGTACTTC.

The chain has TRBV5-6 and TRBJ2-3, with a tentative D call TRBD2 (6 bases). The CDR3 extends over 16 amino acids. The V gene's germline CDR1 is SGHDT and CDR2 YYEEEE. V gave up 0 bases and J gave up 1 base, with 12 bases separating them. CDR3 protein: CASSLESGHRTDTQYF. The CDR3, as DNA: TGTGCCAGCAGCTTGGAAAGCGGGCATCGCACAGATACGCAGTATTTT.

This clonotype has more than one count but fewer than ten. The gene calls are TRBV7-9 and TRBJ2-5; 7 nucleotides match TRBD2. Germline CDR1 is SEHNR and CDR2 is FQNEAQ (reference sequence). The CDR3 spans 16 residues. V was clipped by 3 bases and J by 4 bases; unmatched bases: 11. The CDR3 loop is CASSFRGDLRVETQYF. In DNA, the CDR3 is TGTGCCAGCAGCTTTCGGGGGGACTTAAGGGTAGAGACCCAGTACTTC.